In this sample, the clone carrying this TCR beta chain turned up once. As yet, its antigen is unknown. This specimen comes from a study of shared clonotypes between healthy human individuals. Free of recent acute infections or vaccinations, the donors were healthy HIV-negative adults. Within Nashville, Tennessee resided all donors, each a Caucasian adult. CD4+ cells underwent separation, giving CD45RA+ naive and CD45RA-negative memory subsets. Notes on the study in general: Depth of sequencing was expected to influence donor clonotype sharing.

The assay was immunoSEQ multiplex PCR, and TCRdb's table has in-frame clones only and misses some. The table includes more than 1.2 million clones, 98% detected once. Source material: naive CD4+ T cells sorted from blood. The subset was: CD45RA+ positively selected. The receptor comes from a man younger than 45 in good health.

The CDR3 loop is CATPRGGGSYNEQFF. The CDR3 DNA reads TGTGCCACCCCCCGGGGAGGGGGCAGCTACAATGAGCAGTTCTTC. The rearrangement joins TRBV7-2 to TRBJ2-1, with D perhaps given as TRBD1 or TRBD2 (7 bases each). Trimming took off 10 bases at V and 3 bases at J, with 19 bases between the two ends. The germline V gene encodes CDR1 SGHTA and CDR2 FQGNSA. This CDR3 is 15 amino acids long.